Shown below are 10 T cell receptor beta chains from a single sample sequenced in a study of blood T cells in healthy people across ages. Then a second PCR, running roughly 6 to 11 cycles, was carried out with a sample-barcoded 5' primer and a J-beta primer mix. TCRdb re-derived calls from the 5' RACE reads in MiXCR, one entry per CDR3 protein. The table records about 1.8 million distinct CDR3 sequences, 49% of them present only once. The source material was blood. Receptors were obtained from a woman in her forties in good health.

The sample holds a few counts of this clonotype. This sequence joins TRBV4-3 and TRBJ2-5; D possibly corresponds to TRBD2 (5 bases). The assigned J gene may be wrong: the sequence end matches TRBJ2-7 better. Germline CDR1 is LGHNA and CDR2 is YSLEER. The CDR3 is 14 residues long. The CDR3 region has the DNA TGCGCCAGCAGCCCGGCCGGGAACAGACACGAGCAGTACTTC. This sequence encodes CASSPAGNRHEQYF.

The CDR3 loop reads CASSASGGYNQPQHF. For the CDR3, the DNA is TGTGCCAGCAGCGCCTCGGGAGGGTACAATCAGCCCCAGCATTTT. This chain joins TRBV9 and TRBJ1-5; D is unresolved. The CDR3 has 15 amino acids. Germline V gene data show CDR1 as SGDLS and CDR2 as YYNGEE. V lost 3 bases to trimming and J lost 3 bases, with 13 bases between them.

The V and J genes are TRBV28 and TRBJ2-7; TRBD1 matches at 8 bases. The germline V gene has CDR1 MDHEN and CDR2 SYDVKM. V was clipped by 5 bases and J by 6 bases; unmatched bases: 3. CDR3 length: 12 amino acids. The DNA of the CDR3 is TGTGCCAGCAGTCAGGGGGCAAGCGAGCAGTACTTC. Translation: CASSQGASEQYF. Full variable domain (remainder filled in from reference TRBV28 and TRBJ2-7): DVKVTQSSRYLVKRTGEKVFLECVQDMDHENMFWYRQDPGLGLRLIYFSYDVKMKEKGDIPEGYSVSREKKERFSLILESASTNQTSMYLCASSQGASEQYFGPGTRLTVT.

This chain joins TRBV13 and TRBJ2-1; TRBD2 matches at 7 bases. With V trimmed by 5 bases and J by 1 base, 8 bases remained unmatched. Germline CDR1 and CDR2: PRHDT and FYEKMQ (reference sequence). This CDR3 region has 16 residues. CDR3 DNA: TGTGCCAGCAGCCGCGTACGGCGGGGGTCCTACAATGAGCAGTTCTTC. This gives the protein CASSRVRRGSYNEQFF.

The genes are TRBV13 and TRBJ2-5; D remains unclear. From germline, CDR1 is PRHDT and CDR2 FYEKMQ (reference sequence). Trimming took 1 base from V and 11 from J, leaving 11 bases between them. This CDR3 is built from 12 residues. For the CDR3, the DNA is TGTGCCAGCAGCTTAGAGAACGATGAGCAGTACTTC. Translation gives CASSLENDEQYF.

This chain connects TRBV20-1 to TRBJ1-5, with D possibly being TRBD1 (6 bases). CDR3 length: 14 amino acids. Germline V gene lookup returns CDR1 DFQATT and CDR2 SNEGSKA (reference sequence). The V end lost 1 base, the J end lost 2 bases, and 9 bases lay between the germline ends. The CDR3 reads CSARAAGGNQPQHF. The CDR3 nucleotides read TGCAGTGCTAGAGCGGCAGGGGGCAATCAGCCCCAGCATTTT.

The sample holds one count of this clonotype. This sequence joins TRBV5-1 and TRBJ2-5, with TRBD2 as a possible D gene (6 bases). The V and J ends lost 4 bases and 3 bases respectively, with 13 bases between them. CDR1 and CDR2 (germline): SGHRS, YFSETQ. CDR3 length: 14 residues. The CDR3 nucleotides are TGCGCCAGCAGCCCCGGCGGGACGAAAGAGACCCAGTACTTC. Translated: CASSPGGTKETQYF.

This clonotype was seen once. This chain connects TRBV7-2 to TRBJ2-4, with a tentative D call TRBD1 (6 bases). The DNA end favors TRBJ2-5, so the J call may be wrong. Germline V lookup: CDR1 SGHTA, CDR2 FQGNSA. This CDR3 has 15 amino acids. This CDR3 reads CASSLDAGGMETQYF. DNA for the CDR3: TGTGCCAGCAGCTTAGATGCTGGGGGCATGGAGACCCAGTACTTC.

This clonotype was observed a few times. Here the CDR3 reads CSGTGSSRTQYF. The CDR3 DNA is TGCAGCGGGACCGGGAGTTCCCGTACGCAGTATTTT. The rearrangement uses TRBV29-1 and TRBJ2-3; possibly TRBD2 for D (6 bases). Germline lookup yields CDR1 SQVTM and CDR2 ANQGSEA. The CDR3 extends over 12 amino acids. Trimming shortened V by 7 bases and J by 8 bases, and 16 bases separated the two germline ends.

This clonotype was seen only a few times. A read error may explain this, as a much larger clone is one base away. Written as DNA, the CDR3 is TGTGCCACTCGACCAACCCACAATGAGCAGTACTTC. Protein sequence: CATRPTHNEQYF. The chain has TRBV6-5 and TRBJ2-7; no clear D. This CDR3 has 12 residues. The germline V and J ends were trimmed by 10 bases and 7 bases, with 17 bases remaining between them. Germline CDR1 and CDR2: MNHEY and SVGAGI.